A selection of T cell receptor beta chains follows, all from one sample in a study of T cells in Graves' hyperthyroidism and ophthalmopathy. TCRdb re-derived calls from the multiplex PCR reads in MiXCR, one entry per CDR3 protein. The data contain hundreds of thousands of distinct CDR3 sequences, roughly a quarter of them seen just once; the ten biggest clones take up around 11%. The sample was blood. These receptors all come from a woman in her 30s with Graves' ophthalmopathy. CDR3s include the opening cysteine and the closing phenylalanine or tryptophan. The D gene is left open where the match is weak. A clone size is listed for some rows: how often the clone was seen (once, few, many), or a class if it is expanded.

J gene: TRBJ2-7
clone size: many
V gene: TRBV30
D gene: TRBD1
CDR3 DNA: TGTGCCTACCGGGACAGGCAATCCTACGAGCAGTACTTC
CDR3 protein: CAYRDRQSYEQYF

J gene: TRBJ2-5
clone size: once
V gene: TRBV6-1
D gene: TRBD1
CDR3 DNA: TGTGCCAGCAGTATTCAGGGGGACAGGGAGACCCAGTACTTC
CDR3 protein: CASSIQGDRETQYF

J gene: TRBJ1-1
clone size: many
V gene: TRBV7-9
D gene: -
CDR3 DNA: TGTGCCAGCAATGGTAAGGGGCACAGGACTGAAGCTTTCTTT
CDR3 protein: CASNGKGHRTEAFF

J gene: TRBJ1-1
clone size: few
V gene: TRBV6-1
D gene: -
CDR3 DNA: TGTGCCAGCAGGAGGACAGATCAAGCTTTCTTT
CDR3 protein: CASRRTDQAFF

J gene: TRBJ1-1
clone size: many
V gene: TRBV20-1
D gene: -
CDR3 DNA: TGCAGTGCTAGGACAGTATATAACACTGAAGCTTTCTTT
CDR3 protein: CSARTVYNTEAFF

J gene: TRBJ2-7
clone size: -
V gene: TRBV6-2/TRBV6-3
D gene: TRBD2
CDR3 DNA: TGTGCCAGCAGTCCCTCGTGGGGGGGTTCCCGAAGGTCCTACGAGCAGTACTTC
CDR3 protein: CASSPSWGGSRRSYEQYF

J gene: TRBJ2-7
clone size: many
V gene: TRBV6-2/TRBV6-3
D gene: -
CDR3 DNA: TGTGCCAGCAGTTACGTGGTCGGCTACGAGCAGTACTTC
CDR3 protein: CASSYVVGYEQYF

J gene: TRBJ2-5
clone size: -
V gene: TRBV2
D gene: -
CDR3 DNA: TGTGCCAGCAATTTTGAGAGCCAAGAGACCCAGTACTTC
CDR3 protein: CASNFESQETQYF

J gene: TRBJ1-1
clone size: few
V gene: TRBV27
D gene: -
CDR3 DNA: TGTGCCAGCAGTCCTCTCTGGGGGGCGCGTACTGAAGCTTTCTTT
CDR3 protein: CASSPLWGARTEAFF

J gene: TRBJ1-5
clone size: many
V gene: TRBV4-2
D gene: -
CDR3 DNA: TGTGCCAGCAGCCAAGTGTGGGGGAGGCGCAATCAGCCCCAGCATTTT
CDR3 protein: CASSQVWGRRNQPQHF

J gene: TRBJ1-1
clone size: -
V gene: TRBV12-3/TRBV12-4
D gene: -
CDR3 DNA: TGTGCCAGCAGCTTGTCCTTGGTGGCTTTCTTT
CDR3 protein: CASSLSLVAFF

J gene: TRBJ2-7
clone size: -
V gene: TRBV5-1
D gene: -
CDR3 DNA: TGCGCCAGCAGCCTAGGGGGGCGGGACACCTACGAGCAGTACTTC
CDR3 protein: CASSLGGRDTYEQYF

J gene: TRBJ1-1
clone size: -
V gene: TRBV12-3/TRBV12-4
D gene: TRBD1
CDR3 DNA: TGTGCCAGCACCCAAGGACAGGGGATGAACACTGAAGCTTTCTTT
CDR3 protein: CASTQGQGMNTEAFF

J gene: TRBJ1-1
clone size: many
V gene: TRBV12-3/TRBV12-4
D gene: -
CDR3 DNA: TGTGCCAGCAGTTTCGGGGGGGGCTTCACTGAAGCTTTCTTT
CDR3 protein: CASSFGGGFTEAFF

J gene: TRBJ1-1
clone size: many
V gene: TRBV19
D gene: -
CDR3 DNA: TGTGCCAGTAGTATCAACCCCCGCAATGAAGCTTTCTTT
CDR3 protein: CASSINPRNEAFF

J gene: TRBJ2-7
clone size: many
V gene: TRBV20-1
D gene: TRBD1
CDR3 DNA: TGCAGTGCTAGAGAACAGGGGGAGGCCGAGCAGTACTTC
CDR3 protein: CSAREQGEAEQYF

J gene: TRBJ1-2
clone size: -
V gene: TRBV12-3/TRBV12-4
D gene: -
CDR3 DNA: TGTGCCAGCAGCCAAGTAAGGTCGGATGGCTACACCTTC
CDR3 protein: CASSQVRSDGYTF

J gene: TRBJ2-2
clone size: -
V gene: TRBV30
D gene: -
CDR3 DNA: TGTGCCTGGACAGCGAACACCGGGGAGCTGTTTTTT
CDR3 protein: CAWTANTGELFF

J gene: TRBJ1-1
clone size: few
V gene: TRBV2
D gene: -
CDR3 DNA: TGTGCCAGCAGTGGAAGTGCAGGATTATGGTCCGAAGCTTTCTTT
CDR3 protein: CASSGSAGLWSEAFF

J gene: TRBJ2-5
clone size: many
V gene: TRBV7-3
D gene: -
CDR3 DNA: TGTGCCAGCAGCCCAGACATGAGTCTACGGCTTCCGCAAGAGACCCAGTACTTC
CDR3 protein: CASSPDMSLRLPQETQYF

J gene: TRBJ1-5
clone size: many
V gene: TRBV20-1
D gene: -
CDR3 DNA: TGCAGTGCTGTCGAGACGGCTTTAAGCAATCAGCCCCAGCATTTT
CDR3 protein: CSAVETALSNQPQHF

J gene: TRBJ2-5
clone size: many
V gene: TRBV18
D gene: -
CDR3 DNA: TGTGCCAGCTCACCACTATTCCCACCGGGAGAGACCCAGTACTTC
CDR3 protein: CASSPLFPPGETQYF

J gene: TRBJ2-7
clone size: -
V gene: TRBV27
D gene: -
CDR3 DNA: TGTGCCAGCAGTTCAACGGCGCTCAGCGGCTACGAGCAGTACTTC
CDR3 protein: CASSSTALSGYEQYF

J gene: TRBJ2-7
clone size: -
V gene: TRBV28
D gene: -
CDR3 DNA: TGTGCCAGCAGTTTATTTGGAGGGACCTTTTACGAGCAGTACTTC
CDR3 protein: CASSLFGGTFYEQYF

J gene: TRBJ1-1
clone size: -
V gene: TRBV20-1
D gene: -
CDR3 DNA: TGCAGTGCAAACGGCCTGAGGCGGACTGAAGCTTTCTTT
CDR3 protein: CSANGLRRTEAFF

J gene: TRBJ1-5
clone size: once
V gene: TRBV28
D gene: -
CDR3 DNA: TGTGCCAGCACCGTCGTTAGCAATCAGCCCCAGCATTTT
CDR3 protein: CASTVVSNQPQHF

J gene: TRBJ1-1
clone size: many
V gene: TRBV12-3/TRBV12-4
D gene: -
CDR3 DNA: TGTGCCAGCAGTTTGGTGGGTGAAACTGAAGCTTTCTTT
CDR3 protein: CASSLVGETEAFF

J gene: TRBJ2-5
clone size: many
V gene: TRBV12-3/TRBV12-4
D gene: TRBD2
CDR3 DNA: TGTGCCAGCAGGGCTACTAGCGGGGGGTACCAAGAGACCCAGTACTTC
CDR3 protein: CASRATSGGYQETQYF

J gene: TRBJ2-7
clone size: many
V gene: TRBV7-2
D gene: -
CDR3 DNA: TGTGCCAGCAGCTCAGACCCCTACGAGCAGTACTTC
CDR3 protein: CASSSDPYEQYF

J gene: TRBJ1-1
clone size: many
V gene: TRBV20-1
D gene: TRBD1
CDR3 DNA: TGCAGTGCTGGACAGGGGACTGAAGCTTTCTTT
CDR3 protein: CSAGQGTEAFF

J gene: TRBJ1-2
clone size: -
V gene: TRBV7-9
D gene: -
CDR3 DNA: TGTGCCAGCAGCTTAGCTGGGGTTGGGGATGGCTACACCTTC
CDR3 protein: CASSLAGVGDGYTF

J gene: TRBJ2-7
clone size: -
V gene: TRBV10-3
D gene: TRBD1
CDR3 DNA: TGTGCCATACGGGACAGGCTCCCCGAGCAGTACTTC
CDR3 protein: CAIRDRLPEQYF

J gene: TRBJ2-2
clone size: few
V gene: TRBV6-1
D gene: -
CDR3 DNA: TGTGCCAGCACCACCTACGAAGGGGGTGGGGAGCTGTTTTTT
CDR3 protein: CASTTYEGGGELFF

J gene: TRBJ1-5
clone size: many
V gene: TRBV14
D gene: -
CDR3 DNA: TGTGCCAGCAGCCAAGAAGGGAAAACGGGGGGCAATCAGCCCCAGCATTTT
CDR3 protein: CASSQEGKTGGNQPQHF

J gene: TRBJ1-2
clone size: -
V gene: TRBV30
D gene: -
CDR3 DNA: TGTGCCTGGAGACCACCCTGGGGGGCCAGTCATGGCTACACCTTC
CDR3 protein: CAWRPPWGASHGYTF

J gene: TRBJ1-3
clone size: few
V gene: TRBV27
D gene: -
CDR3 DNA: TGTGCCAGCAGTACCACCCCGGGCTCCGGAAACACCATATATTTT
CDR3 protein: CASSTTPGSGNTIYF

J gene: TRBJ1-1
clone size: many
V gene: TRBV6-2/TRBV6-3
D gene: -
CDR3 DNA: TGTGCCAGCAGAACTATGAACACTGAAGCTTTCTTT
CDR3 protein: CASRTMNTEAFF

J gene: TRBJ2-7
clone size: -
V gene: TRBV6-1
D gene: -
CDR3 DNA: TGTGCCAGCTCGACCCGGGACACTTACTACGAGCAGTACTTC
CDR3 protein: CASSTRDTYYEQYF

J gene: TRBJ1-1
clone size: few
V gene: TRBV6-1
D gene: -
CDR3 DNA: TGTGCCAGCAGTGAACCCGGGGAGGTGAACACTGAAGCTTTCTTT
CDR3 protein: CASSEPGEVNTEAFF

J gene: TRBJ1-1
clone size: few
V gene: TRBV4-1
D gene: -
CDR3 DNA: TGCGCCAGCAGCCCATTAATGTCCGTTGAAGCTTTCTTT
CDR3 protein: CASSPLMSVEAFF

J gene: TRBJ2-2
clone size: few
V gene: TRBV12-3/TRBV12-4
D gene: -
CDR3 DNA: TGTGCCAGCAGTTCCCGTGGGGTGAACACCGGGGAGCTGTTTTTT
CDR3 protein: CASSSRGVNTGELFF

J gene: TRBJ1-2
clone size: many
V gene: TRBV6-5
D gene: TRBD1
CDR3 DNA: TGTGCCAGCAGTCCGCAGGGGGCCGGGAACTATGGCTACACCTTC
CDR3 protein: CASSPQGAGNYGYTF

J gene: TRBJ1-2
clone size: many
V gene: TRBV18
D gene: TRBD1
CDR3 DNA: TGTGCCAGCTCACCGATGACAGGGGACTATGGCTACACCTTC
CDR3 protein: CASSPMTGDYGYTF

J gene: TRBJ1-1
clone size: -
V gene: TRBV20-1
D gene: -
CDR3 DNA: TGCAGTGCCCCGAGACAGACTGAAGCTTTCTTT
CDR3 protein: CSAPRQTEAFF

J gene: TRBJ1-2
clone size: -
V gene: TRBV12-3/TRBV12-4
D gene: -
CDR3 DNA: TGTGCCAGCAGTTCGACTCACATAGCTGGCTACACCTTC
CDR3 protein: CASSSTHIAGYTF

J gene: TRBJ2-5
clone size: many
V gene: TRBV28
D gene: TRBD1
CDR3 DNA: TGTGCCAGCACCGGAGACGGACAGGCCCTGGGGGAGACCCAGTACTTC
CDR3 protein: CASTGDGQALGETQYF

J gene: TRBJ2-2
clone size: many
V gene: TRBV24-1
D gene: TRBD2
CDR3 DNA: TGTGCCACCAGGGGACTAGCGGGGACGAACACCGGGGAGCTGTTTTTT
CDR3 protein: CATRGLAGTNTGELFF

J gene: TRBJ1-3
clone size: many
V gene: TRBV5-1
D gene: -
CDR3 DNA: TGCGCCAGCAGCGAGCGACTTCAGGGAGACACCATATATTTT
CDR3 protein: CASSERLQGDTIYF

J gene: TRBJ1-1
clone size: many
V gene: TRBV10-3
D gene: -
CDR3 DNA: TGTGCCGCCGTAAACGGCGGCGTAACTGAAGCTTTCTTT
CDR3 protein: CAAVNGGVTEAFF

J gene: TRBJ1-1
clone size: many
V gene: TRBV13
D gene: -
CDR3 DNA: TGTGCCAGCAGCTTACAGGGTGGTGAAGCTTTCTTT
CDR3 protein: CASSLQGGEAFF

J gene: TRBJ2-7
clone size: few
V gene: TRBV27
D gene: TRBD2
CDR3 DNA: TGTGCCAGCAGCTATTTCGGGGGGGGGGCCCTTTACGAGCAGTACTTC
CDR3 protein: CASSYFGGGALYEQYF

J gene: TRBJ2-2
clone size: once
V gene: TRBV19
D gene: TRBD1
CDR3 DNA: TGTGCCAGTAGTCGCTCGGGACAGCTCAACACCGGGGAGCTGTTTTTT
CDR3 protein: CASSRSGQLNTGELFF

J gene: TRBJ1-2
clone size: many
V gene: TRBV6-1
D gene: TRBD1
CDR3 DNA: TGTGCCAGCAGTGGACAGGGTAAAGACTATGGCTACACCTTC
CDR3 protein: CASSGQGKDYGYTF

J gene: TRBJ1-2
clone size: few
V gene: TRBV28
D gene: -
CDR3 DNA: TGTGCCAGCAGCTCGTTCGGACCGAGCTATGGCTACACCTTC
CDR3 protein: CASSSFGPSYGYTF

J gene: TRBJ1-1
clone size: few
V gene: TRBV11-2
D gene: -
CDR3 DNA: TGTGCCAGCAGCTCCGGACAGTTCCTTCGGGGCACTGAAGCTTTCTTT
CDR3 protein: CASSSGQFLRGTEAFF